This T cell receptor beta chain was profiled in a study of technical replicates of blood from four donors. As concerns this clone: At one end, the junction sequence differs from germline, possibly due to a read error.

The CDR3 length is 14 residues. In germline, CDR1 is MNHNS, CDR2 SASEGT. TCRdb keeps only in-frame clones here, not all; method: immunoSEQ multiplex PCR. The sample lists about 59,000 clones, about 86% occurring once. The sequencing sample was made of PBMCs. V usage is TRBV6-1 and J usage is TRBJ1-1; TRBD1 might be the D (5 bases). This sequence originates from a human donor in good health. Some clones in this sample may be carry-over from other donors' samples. In nucleotides, the CDR3 is TGTGCCAGCAGTGAAGTCGGGGGGATAGGGGAAGCATTCTTT. Its protein is CASSEVGGIGEAFF.